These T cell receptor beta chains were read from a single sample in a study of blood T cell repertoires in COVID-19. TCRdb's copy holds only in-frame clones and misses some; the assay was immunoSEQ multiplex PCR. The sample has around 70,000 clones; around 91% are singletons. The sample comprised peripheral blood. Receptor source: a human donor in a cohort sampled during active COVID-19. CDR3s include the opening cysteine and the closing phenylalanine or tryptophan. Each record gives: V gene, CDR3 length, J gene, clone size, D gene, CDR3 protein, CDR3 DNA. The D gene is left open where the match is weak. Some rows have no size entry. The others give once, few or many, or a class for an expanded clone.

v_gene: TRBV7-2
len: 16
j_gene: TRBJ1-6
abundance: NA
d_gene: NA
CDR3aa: CASSSTRGAGYSPLHF
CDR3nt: TGTGCCAGCAGTTCCACCCGGGGGGCGGGTTATTCACCCCTCCACTTT

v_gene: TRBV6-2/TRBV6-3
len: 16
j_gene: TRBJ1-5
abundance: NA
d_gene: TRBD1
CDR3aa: CASSTYGTESNQPQHF
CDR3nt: TGTGCCAGCAGTACATACGGGACAGAGAGCAATCAGCCCCAGCATTTT

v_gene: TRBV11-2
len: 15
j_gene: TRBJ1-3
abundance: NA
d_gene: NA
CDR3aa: CASSLDRFFGNTIYF
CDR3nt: TGTGCCAGCAGCCTGGACAGATTCTTTGGAAACACCATATATTTT

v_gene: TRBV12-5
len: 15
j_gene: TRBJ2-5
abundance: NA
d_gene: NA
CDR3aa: CASGLRPAALGTQYF
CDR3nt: TGTGCTAGTGGTTTGAGGCCCGCGGCCCTAGGGACCCAGTACTTC

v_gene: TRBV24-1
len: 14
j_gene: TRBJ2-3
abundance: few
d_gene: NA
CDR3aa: CATSGRGGTDTQYF
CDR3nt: TGTGCCACCAGTGGGCGCGGGGGCACAGATACGCAGTATTTT

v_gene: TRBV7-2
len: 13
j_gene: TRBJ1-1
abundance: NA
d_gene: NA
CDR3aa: CASSLTMNTEAFF
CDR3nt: TGTGCCAGCAGCTTAACTATGAACACTGAAGCTTTCTTT

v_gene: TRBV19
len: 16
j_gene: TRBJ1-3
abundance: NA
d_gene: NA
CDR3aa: CASSMPGAGTGNTIYF
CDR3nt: TGTGCCAGTAGTATGCCTGGGGCAGGCACTGGAAACACCATATATTTT

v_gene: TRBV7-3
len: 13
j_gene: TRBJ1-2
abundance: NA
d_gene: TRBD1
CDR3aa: CASSPGQGYGYTF
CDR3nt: TGTGCCAGCAGCCCGGGACAGGGCTATGGCTACACCTTC

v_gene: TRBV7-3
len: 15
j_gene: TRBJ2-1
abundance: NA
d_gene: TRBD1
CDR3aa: CASSSRSGQRNEQFF
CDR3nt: TGTGCCAGCAGCTCAAGATCGGGACAGCGCAATGAGCAGTTCTTC

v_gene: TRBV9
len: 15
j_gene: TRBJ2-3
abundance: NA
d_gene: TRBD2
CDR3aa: CASSVSGGSTDTQYF
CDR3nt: TGTGCCAGCAGCGTTAGCGGGGGGAGCACAGATACGCAGTATTTT

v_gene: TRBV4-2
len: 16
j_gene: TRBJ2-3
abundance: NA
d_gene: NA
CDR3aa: CASSQARGQTPDTQYF
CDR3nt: TGTGCCAGCAGCCAAGCTCGAGGACAGACTCCAGATACGCAGTATTTT

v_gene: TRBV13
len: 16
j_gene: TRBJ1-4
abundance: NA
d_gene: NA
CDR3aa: CASSLSGGGTNEKLFF
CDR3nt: TGTGCCAGCAGCTTATCGGGGGGCGGCACTAATGAAAAACTGTTTTTT

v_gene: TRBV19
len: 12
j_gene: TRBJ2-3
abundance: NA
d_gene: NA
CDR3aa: CASSPLADTQYF
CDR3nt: TGTGCCAGTAGTCCCTTAGCAGATACGCAGTATTTT

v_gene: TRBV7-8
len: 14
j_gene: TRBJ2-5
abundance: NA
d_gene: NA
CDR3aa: CASSLGVSGETQYF
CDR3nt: TGTGCCAGCAGCTTAGGAGTCTCGGGGGAGACCCAGTACTTC

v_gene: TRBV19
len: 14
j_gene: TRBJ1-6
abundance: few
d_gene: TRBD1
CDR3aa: CASSDRGGNSPLHF
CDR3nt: TGTGCCAGTAGTGACAGGGGAGGTAATTCACCCCTCCACTTT

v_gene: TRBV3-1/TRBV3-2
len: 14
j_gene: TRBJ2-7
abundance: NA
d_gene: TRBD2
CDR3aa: CASSTSGGTHEQYF
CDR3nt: TGTGCCAGCAGTACTAGCGGGGGGACCCACGAGCAGTACTTC

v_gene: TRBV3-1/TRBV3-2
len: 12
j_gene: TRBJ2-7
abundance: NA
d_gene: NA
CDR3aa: CASSQGPGPLNF
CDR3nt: TGTGCCAGCAGCCAGGGTCCAGGCCCGTTAAACTTC

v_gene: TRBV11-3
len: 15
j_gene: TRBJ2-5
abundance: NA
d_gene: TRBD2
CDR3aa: CASSCSLAGVETQYF
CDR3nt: TGTGCCAGCAGCTGTTCCCTAGCGGGGGTGGAGACCCAGTACTTC

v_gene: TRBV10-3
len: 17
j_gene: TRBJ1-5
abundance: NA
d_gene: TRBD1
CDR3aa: CAISGGQGGESNQPQHF
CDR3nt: TGTGCCATCAGCGGGGGACAGGGAGGGGAAAGCAATCAGCCCCAGCATTTT

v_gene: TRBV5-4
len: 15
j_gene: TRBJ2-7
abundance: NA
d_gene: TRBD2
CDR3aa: CASSKGTSGAYEQYF
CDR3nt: TGTGCCAGCAGCAAGGGGACTAGCGGGGCCTACGAGCAGTACTTC

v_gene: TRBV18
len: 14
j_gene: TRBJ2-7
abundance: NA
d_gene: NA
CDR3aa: CASSPGDRLYEQYF
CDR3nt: TGTGCCAGCTCACCAGGCGACAGGCTTTACGAGCAGTACTTC

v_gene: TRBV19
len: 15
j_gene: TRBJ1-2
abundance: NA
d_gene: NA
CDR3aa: CASSPQDSREKGYTF
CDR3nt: TGTGCCAGTAGTCCCCAGGACAGCCGCGAAAAGGGCTACACCTTC

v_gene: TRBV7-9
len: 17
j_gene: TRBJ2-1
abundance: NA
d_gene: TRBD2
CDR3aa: CASSFNPGVAGYNEQFF
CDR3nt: TGTGCCAGCAGCTTCAACCCCGGGGTAGCGGGGTACAATGAGCAGTTCTTC

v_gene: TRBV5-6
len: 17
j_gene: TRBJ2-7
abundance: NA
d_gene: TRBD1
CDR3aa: CASAYLDRGSSSYEQYF
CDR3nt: TGTGCCAGCGCGTACCTGGACAGGGGGTCGAGCTCCTACGAGCAGTACTTC

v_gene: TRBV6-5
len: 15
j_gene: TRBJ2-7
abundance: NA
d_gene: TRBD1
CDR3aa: CASRNGQALGYEQYF
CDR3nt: TGTGCCAGCAGAAACGGACAGGCGTTAGGCTACGAGCAGTACTTC

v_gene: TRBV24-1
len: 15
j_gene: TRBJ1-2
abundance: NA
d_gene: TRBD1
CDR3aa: CATSDGTGENYGYTF
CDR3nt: TGTGCCACCAGTGACGGGACAGGGGAGAACTATGGCTACACCTTC

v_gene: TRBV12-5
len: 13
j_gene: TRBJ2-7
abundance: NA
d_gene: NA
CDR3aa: CASGLLQGREQYF
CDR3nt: TGTGCTAGTGGTTTACTACAGGGACGCGAGCAGTACTTC

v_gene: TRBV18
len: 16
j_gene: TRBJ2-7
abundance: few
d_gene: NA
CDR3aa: CASSPQDGGLSYEQYF
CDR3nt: TGTGCCAGCTCACCCCAAGACGGAGGACTTTCCTACGAGCAGTACTTC

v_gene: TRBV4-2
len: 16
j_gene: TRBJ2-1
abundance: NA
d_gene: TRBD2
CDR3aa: CASSQGTSGSYNEQFF
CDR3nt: TGTGCCAGCAGCCAAGGGACTAGCGGGTCCTACAATGAGCAGTTCTTC

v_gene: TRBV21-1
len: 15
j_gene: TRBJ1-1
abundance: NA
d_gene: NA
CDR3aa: CASYRGGRLNTEAFF
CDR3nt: TGTGCCAGCTACAGGGGGGGGCGCTTGAACACTGAAGCTTTCTTT

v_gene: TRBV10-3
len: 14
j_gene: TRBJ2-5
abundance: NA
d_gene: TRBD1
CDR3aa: CAISDPTGAETQYF
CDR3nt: TGTGCCATCAGTGATCCGACAGGGGCAGAGACCCAGTACTTC

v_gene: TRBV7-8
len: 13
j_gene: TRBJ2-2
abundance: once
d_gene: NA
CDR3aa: CASSSRGAGELFF
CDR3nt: TGTGCCAGCAGCTCCCGGGGAGCCGGGGAGCTGTTTTTT

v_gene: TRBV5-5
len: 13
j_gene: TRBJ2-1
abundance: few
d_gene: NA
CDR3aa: CASSLTGNNEQFF
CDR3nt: TGTGCCAGCAGCTTGACAGGAAACAATGAGCAGTTCTTC

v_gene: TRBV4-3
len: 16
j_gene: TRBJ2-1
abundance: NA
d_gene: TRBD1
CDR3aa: CASSQDLDRGFDEQFF
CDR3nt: TGCGCCAGCAGCCAAGATCTGGACAGGGGTTTCGATGAGCAGTTCTTC

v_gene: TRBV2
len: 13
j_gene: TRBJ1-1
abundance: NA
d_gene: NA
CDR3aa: CASRVFRNTEAFF
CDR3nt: TGTGCCAGCAGGGTTTTTAGGAACACTGAAGCTTTCTTT

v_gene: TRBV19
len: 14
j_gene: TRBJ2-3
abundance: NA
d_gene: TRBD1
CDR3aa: CASSISRGTDTQYF
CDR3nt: TGTGCCAGTAGTATTTCCAGGGGGACAGATACGCAGTATTTT

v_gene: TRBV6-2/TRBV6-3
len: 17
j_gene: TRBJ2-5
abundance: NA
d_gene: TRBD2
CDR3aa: CASSRDGLAGQKETQYF
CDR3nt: TGTGCCAGCAGTCGGGACGGACTAGCGGGGCAGAAAGAGACCCAGTACTTC

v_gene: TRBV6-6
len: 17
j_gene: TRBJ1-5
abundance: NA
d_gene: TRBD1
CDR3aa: CASSPGTGGTGNQPQHF
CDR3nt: TGTGCCAGCAGTCCCGGGACAGGGGGCACGGGCAATCAGCCCCAGCATTTT

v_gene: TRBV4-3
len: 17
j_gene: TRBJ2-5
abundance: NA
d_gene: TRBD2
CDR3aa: CASSPGLAGGLQETQYF
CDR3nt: TGCGCCAGCAGCCCGGGACTAGCGGGGGGTCTACAAGAGACCCAGTACTTC

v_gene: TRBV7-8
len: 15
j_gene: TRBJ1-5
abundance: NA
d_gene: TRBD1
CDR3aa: CASSLGQGRPQPQHF
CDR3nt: TGTGCCAGCAGCTTGGGACAGGGGCGGCCTCAGCCCCAGCATTTT

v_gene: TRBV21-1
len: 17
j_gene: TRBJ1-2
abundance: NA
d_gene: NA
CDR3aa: CASSPSFRRQGRYGYTF
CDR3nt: TGTGCCAGCAGCCCCTCTTTTAGGAGACAGGGGCGATATGGCTACACCTTC

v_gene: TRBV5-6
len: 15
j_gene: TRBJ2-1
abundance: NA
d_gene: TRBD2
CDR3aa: CASSSKASGGDEQFF
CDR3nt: TGTGCCAGCAGCTCCAAGGCTAGCGGGGGGGATGAGCAGTTCTTC

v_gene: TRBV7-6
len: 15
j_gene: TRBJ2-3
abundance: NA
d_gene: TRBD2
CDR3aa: CASSPRGAGADTQYF
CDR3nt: TGTGCCAGCAGCCCGCGGGGGGCGGGGGCAGATACGCAGTATTTT

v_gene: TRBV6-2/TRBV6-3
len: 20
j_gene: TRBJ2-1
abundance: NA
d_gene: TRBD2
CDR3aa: CASSHPSGGSGGSTYNEQFF
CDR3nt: TGTGCCAGCAGTCATCCTTCTGGGGGGAGCGGGGGGTCTACCTACAATGAGCAGTTCTTC

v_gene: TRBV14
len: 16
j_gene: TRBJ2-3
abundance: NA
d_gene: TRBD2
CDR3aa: CASSTIAGGSTDTQYF
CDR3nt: TGTGCCAGCAGCACCATAGCGGGGGGGAGCACAGATACGCAGTATTTT

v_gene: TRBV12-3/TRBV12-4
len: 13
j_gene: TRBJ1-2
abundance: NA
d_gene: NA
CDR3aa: CASSTTGWKGYTF
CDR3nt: TGTGCCAGCAGTACCACAGGGTGGAAGGGCTACACCTTC